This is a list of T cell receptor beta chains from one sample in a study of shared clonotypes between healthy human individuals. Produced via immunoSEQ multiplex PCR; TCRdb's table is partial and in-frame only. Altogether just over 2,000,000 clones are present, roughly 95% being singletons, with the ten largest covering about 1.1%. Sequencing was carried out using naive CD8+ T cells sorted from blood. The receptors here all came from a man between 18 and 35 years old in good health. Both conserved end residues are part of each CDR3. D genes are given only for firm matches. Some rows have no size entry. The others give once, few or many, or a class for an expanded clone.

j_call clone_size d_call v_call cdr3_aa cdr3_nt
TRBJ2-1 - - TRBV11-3 CASSTRQANEQFF TGTGCCAGCAGCACCCGACAGGCCAATGAGCAGTTCTTC
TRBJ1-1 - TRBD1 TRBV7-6 CASSLEAGGNTEAFF TGTGCCAGCAGCTTAGAGGCAGGGGGGAACACTGAAGCTTTCTTT
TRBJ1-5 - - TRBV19 CASSIDLSWGNQPQHF TGTGCCAGTAGTATAGATTTAAGCTGGGGCAATCAGCCCCAGCATTTT
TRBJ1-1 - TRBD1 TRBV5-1 CASSFGQDTEAFF TGCGCCAGCAGCTTTGGACAGGACACTGAAGCTTTCTTT
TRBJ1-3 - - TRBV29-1 CSVEDGSGNTIYF TGCAGCGTTGAGGATGGTTCTGGAAACACCATATATTTT
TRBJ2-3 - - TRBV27 CASRTRGSPDTQYF TGTGCCAGCAGGACCAGGGGCTCCCCAGATACGCAGTATTTT
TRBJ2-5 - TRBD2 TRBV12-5 CASGWEGETQYF TGTGCTAGTGGTTGGGAGGGGGAGACCCAGTACTTC
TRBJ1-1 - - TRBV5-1 CASSLFVFGSDTEAFF TGCGCCAGCAGCTTGTTTGTCTTCGGATCTGACACTGAAGCTTTCTTT
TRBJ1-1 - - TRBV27 CASSLLHGDYEAFF TGTGCCAGCAGTTTACTGCACGGAGATTATGAAGCTTTCTTT
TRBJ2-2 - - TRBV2 CASSDFAINTGELFF TGTGCCAGCAGTGATTTTGCGATAAACACCGGGGAGCTGTTTTTT
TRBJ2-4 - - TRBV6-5 CASSPDQDAKNIQYF TGTGCCAGCAGTCCGGACCAGGATGCCAAAAACATTCAGTACTTC
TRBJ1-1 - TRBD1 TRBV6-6 CASSRYRGDTEAFF TGTGCCAGCAGCCGTTACAGGGGGGACACTGAAGCTTTCTTT
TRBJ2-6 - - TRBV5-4 CASSLADRVRDSRANVLTF TGTGCCAGCAGCTTGGCCGATCGAGTTCGTGACTCTAGGGCCAACGTCCTGACTTTC
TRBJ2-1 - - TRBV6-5 CASSPTGREQFF TGTGCCAGCAGTCCAACTGGCAGGGAGCAGTTCTTC
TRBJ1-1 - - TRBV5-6 CASSSGTMNTEAFF TGTGCCAGCAGCTCGGGGACAATGAACACTGAAGCTTTCTTT
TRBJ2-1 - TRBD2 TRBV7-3 CASSILAGGRNEQFF TGTGCCAGCAGCATCCTAGCGGGAGGTAGGAATGAGCAGTTCTTC
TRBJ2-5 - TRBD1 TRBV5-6 CASSWLGQGQETQYF TGTGCCAGCAGCTGGCTAGGACAGGGTCAAGAGACCCAGTACTTC
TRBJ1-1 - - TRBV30 CAWSIGGTEAFF TGTGCCTGGAGTATAGGGGGCACTGAAGCTTTCTTT
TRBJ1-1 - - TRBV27 CASRSLQARNTEAFF TGTGCCAGCCGTTCTTTACAGGCTAGGAACACTGAAGCTTTCTTT
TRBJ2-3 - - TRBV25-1 CASSDGQGPDTQYF TGTGCCAGCAGTGATGGTCAGGGACCAGATACGCAGTATTTT
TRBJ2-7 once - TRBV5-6 CASSLVSVRYEQYF TGTGCCAGCAGCTTGGTGTCGGTTAGATACGAGCAGTACTTC
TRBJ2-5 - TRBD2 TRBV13 CASSPRLAASEEETQYF TGTGCCAGCAGCCCTCGACTAGCGGCTTCCGAAGAAGAGACCCAGTACTTC
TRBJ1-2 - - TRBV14 CASSSRDTGLRGYTF TGTGCCAGCAGCTCGCGGGACACCGGTTTACGTGGCTACACCTTC
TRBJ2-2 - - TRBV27 CASSLAGLTGELFF TGTGCCAGCAGTTTAGCGGGGTTGACCGGGGAGCTGTTTTTT
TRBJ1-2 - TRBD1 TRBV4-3 CASSQEAEGTGLWYYGYTF TGCGCCAGCAGCCAAGAGGCCGAGGGGACAGGGCTATGGTACTATGGCTACACCTTC
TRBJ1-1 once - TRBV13 CASSVPQGYTEAFF TGTGCCAGCAGCGTGCCACAGGGTTACACTGAAGCTTTCTTT
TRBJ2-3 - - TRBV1 CTSRERRTDTQYF TGCACCAGCCGGGAGCGGCGCACAGATACGCAGTATTTT
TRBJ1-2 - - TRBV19 CASSTAIDGTLGGYTF TGTGCCAGTAGCACCGCTATCGACGGGACCCTCGGAGGCTACACCTTC
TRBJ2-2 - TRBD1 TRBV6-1 CASSEDRVNTGELFF TGTGCCAGCAGCGAAGACAGGGTGAACACCGGGGAGCTGTTTTTT
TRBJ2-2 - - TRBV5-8 CASSLVRDTNTGELFF TGTGCCAGCAGCTTGGTTCGAGACACCAACACCGGGGAGCTGTTTTTT
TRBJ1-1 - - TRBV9 CASGVQGLNTEAFF TGTGCCAGCGGCGTTCAGGGCCTGAACACTGAAGCTTTCTTT
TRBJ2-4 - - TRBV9 CASSPPGAKNIQYF TGTGCCAGCAGCCCACCGGGCGCCAAAAACATTCAGTACTTC
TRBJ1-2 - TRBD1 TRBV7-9 CASSLSGDRDYGYTF TGTGCCAGCAGCTTATCAGGGGACAGGGACTATGGCTACACCTTC
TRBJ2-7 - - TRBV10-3 CAISTRDSYEQYF TGTGCCATCAGCACAAGGGACTCCTACGAGCAGTACTTC
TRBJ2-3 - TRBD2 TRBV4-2 CASSQLAGSTDTQYF TGTGCCAGCAGCCAACTAGCGGGGAGCACAGATACGCAGTATTTT
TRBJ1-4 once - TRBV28 CASSWGESDEKLFF TGTGCCAGCAGCTGGGGAGAATCGGATGAAAAACTGTTTTTT